This T cell receptor beta chain was sequenced for a study of beta chain features in type 1 diabetes. The length of the CDR3 is 9 residues. Germline assignment: CDR1 LGHDT and CDR2 YNNKEL (reference sequence). The ends were cut back, 8 bases at V and 6 bases at J, with 4 bases in the middle. Concerning this clone itself: Its target is unknown.

What was sequenced were expressed TCRB transcripts, since all of the isolated RNA had been reverse transcribed. The assay was immunoSEQ multiplex PCR, and TCRdb's table has in-frame clones only and misses some. This table holds roughly 610,000 clones, roughly 16% found once. Central memory, naive, regulatory and stem cell-like memory CD4+ cells were sorted by CD45RO/CCR7/CD25/CD127/CD95/CD27. Study outcomes and limitations: All four CD4+ subsets from Type 1 diabetes patients carried moderately but significantly shorter TCRB CDR3s. Researchers cautioned that cDNA sequencing could over-represent cells with high TCR expression. Among patients, naive, central memory and Treg TCRB repertoires appeared more similar than among healthy donors.

This chain joins TRBV3-1 (or the pseudogene TRBV3-2) and TRBJ2-5, with D unclear. Sequenced input: naive CD4+ T cells from blood. The clonotype was recovered from a man between 18 and 35 years old in good health. In DNA, the CDR3 is TGTGCCAGCGGGAAGACCCAGTACTTC. Amino acids: CASGKTQYF.